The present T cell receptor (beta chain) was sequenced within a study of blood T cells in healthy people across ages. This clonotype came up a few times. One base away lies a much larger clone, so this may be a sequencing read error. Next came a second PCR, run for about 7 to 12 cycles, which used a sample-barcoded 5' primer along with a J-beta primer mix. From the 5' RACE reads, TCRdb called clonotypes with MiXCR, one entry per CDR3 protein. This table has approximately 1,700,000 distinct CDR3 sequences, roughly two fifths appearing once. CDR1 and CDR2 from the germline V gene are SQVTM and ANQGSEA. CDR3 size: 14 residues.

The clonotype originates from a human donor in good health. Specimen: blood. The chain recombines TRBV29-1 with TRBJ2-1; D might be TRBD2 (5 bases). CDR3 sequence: CSVAPWETYNGQFF. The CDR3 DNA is TGCAGCGTTGCGCCCTGGGAGACCTACAATGGGCAGTTCTTC.